One and the same sample provided the 30 T cell receptor beta chains below, sequenced in a study of cytomegalovirus exposure and HLA in healthy donors. This table comes from immunoSEQ multiplex PCR, and its TCRdb copy is limited to in-frame clones, with some not included. The sample comprises more than 110,000 clones, 94% of which are singletons, and around 1.9% rests with the top ten. Specimen: PBMCs. The receptors were sampled from a man aged 18 to 30 in good health and CMV-seropositive.

This clone has just one count. This chain connects TRBV7-9 to TRBJ2-1, with D perhaps matching TRBD2 (5 bases). CDR3 length: 13 residues. CDR1 and CDR2 (germline): SEHNR, FQNEAQ (reference sequence). The V and J ends lost 1 base and 14 bases respectively, with 15 bases between them. The CDR3 reads CASSLEFAFSEFF. In DNA form, the CDR3 reads TGTGCCAGCAGCTTAGAATTCGCGTTTAGCGAGTTCTTC.

Here the CDR3 reads CASSDRREKLFF. CDR3 coding DNA: TGTGCCAGCAGTGATCGTAGAGAAAAACTGTTTTTT. V usage is TRBV6-1 and J usage is TRBJ1-4; D remains ambiguous. This CDR3 has 12 amino acids. The germline V and J ends were trimmed by 3 bases and 8 bases, with 7 bases remaining between them. Germline CDR1 reads MNHNS; CDR2 reads SASEGT.

The V call is TRBV4-2, the J call TRBJ1-4; no clear D. The CDR3 is 15 residues long. CDR1 and CDR2 from the germline V gene are LGHNA and YNFKEQ. V lost 0 bases and J 6 bases, leaving 11 bases between the germline ends. CDR3 protein: CASSQETSQDEKLFF. In DNA, the CDR3 is TGTGCCAGCAGCCAAGAAACAAGTCAAGATGAAAAACTGTTTTTT.

The DNA of the CDR3 is TGCGCCAGCAGCCAAGGACCAGAAGCGGGACTGAACACCGGGGAGCTGTTTTTT. Protein product: CASSQGPEAGLNTGELFF. The chain links TRBV4-1 to TRBJ2-2; TRBD2 agrees at 7 bases. The CDR3 contains 18 residues. V dropped 1 base and J dropped 1; count of bases not matched to a gene: 9. The V gene's germline CDR1 is MGHRA and CDR2 YSYEKL.

For this clone: A read error may be the cause here, since a much bigger clone is one base away. This chain joins TRBV6-6 and TRBJ2-7; TRBD1 matches at 11 bases. J lost 3 bases, V lost 5 bases, and 3 bases had no gene match. This CDR3 has 14 amino acids. The germline gives CDR1 MNHNY, CDR2 SVGAGI (reference sequence). As DNA, the CDR3 is TGTGCCAGCAGTGCCGGGACAGGGGGCTACGAGCAGTACTTC. This gives the protein CASSAGTGGYEQYF.

The V call is TRBV6-6, the J call TRBJ1-2, with 11 bases identical to TRBD1. After removal of 5 bases from V and 4 bases from J, the junction contained 3 bases not matched to a gene. Germline CDR1 and CDR2: MNHNY and SVGAGI (reference sequence). The CDR3 runs 14 residues. DNA for the CDR3: TGTGCCAGCAGTGGACAGGGGGCGGCCTATGGCTACACCTTC. This translates into CASSGQGAAYGYTF.

This clone has only one observation. The V call is TRBV2, the J call TRBJ1-2, with 8 bases matching TRBD1. Losses at the gene ends were 5 bases for V and 7 bases for J; bases not matched to a gene: 12. The CDR3 spans 15 residues. Germline V gene lookup returns CDR1 SNHLY and CDR2 FYNNEI. The chain's CDR3 is CASSSFPGGAGGYTF. CDR3 nucleotides: TGTGCCAGCAGTTCCTTCCCAGGGGGCGCGGGTGGCTACACCTTC.

The chain joins TRBV27 to TRBJ2-7, with D perhaps TRBD1 (5 bases). V gave up 5 bases and J gave up 12 bases, with 26 bases separating them. Germline CDR1 and CDR2: MNHEY and SMNVEV (reference sequence). The CDR3 extends over 15 amino acids. The CDR3 is CASSPITPGHPEAYF. The CDR3 DNA sequence: TGTGCCAGCAGTCCAATAACTCCCGGACACCCTGAGGCGTACTTC.

The chain employs TRBV6-1 and TRBJ2-7; no definite D call. The germline V gene encodes CDR1 MNHNS and CDR2 SASEGT. The V end lost 0 bases, the J end lost 3 bases, and 9 bases lay between the germline ends. The CDR3 runs to 14 residues. CDR3 sequence (DNA): TGTGCCAGCAGTGAAGCCGCGGATAACTACGAGCAGTACTTC. Its translation: CASSEAADNYEQYF.

The chain carries TRBV27 and TRBJ2-1; 8 positions agree with TRBD2. The germline V gene encodes CDR1 MNHEY and CDR2 SMNVEV (reference sequence). The ends lost 4 bases at V and 8 bases at J; junction bases unmatched: 10. The CDR3 covers 15 residues. CDR3 coding DNA: TGTGCCAGCAGTTCCCCGGGGACTAGTACATATGAGCAGTTCTTC. It translates to CASSSPGTSTYEQFF.

The chain uses TRBV29-1 and TRBJ2-3, with 9 bases identical to TRBD1. This CDR3 is built from 13 residues. Per germline, CDR1 SQVTM and CDR2 ANQGSEA. The CDR3 here is CGSGTGYTDTQYF. The CDR3 region has the DNA TGCGGAAGCGGGACAGGGTACACAGATACGCAGTATTTT.

This chain connects TRBV2 to TRBJ2-1; 9 bases align to TRBD2. The CDR3 runs 15 residues. With V trimmed by 5 bases and J by 6 bases, 8 bases remained unmatched. The germline gives CDR1 SNHLY, CDR2 FYNNEI. CDR3: CASSSFLSGSNEQFF. The CDR3 nucleotides read TGTGCCAGCAGTTCGTTCCTTAGCGGGAGCAATGAGCAGTTCTTC.

The gene calls are TRBV14 and TRBJ2-3, with TRBD2 identical over 12 bases. This CDR3 has 14 residues. Germline assignment: CDR1 SGHDN and CDR2 FVKESK. After removal of 7 bases from V and 8 bases from J, the junction contained 7 bases not matched to a gene. In DNA form, the CDR3 reads TGTGCCAGCAACCGACTAGCGGGAGAGGGTACGCAGTATTTT. Translation gives CASNRLAGEGTQYF. Drawing the rest from reference TRBV14 and TRBJ2-3, the complete variable domain is EAGVTQFPSHSVIEKGQTVTLRCDPISGHDNLYWYRRVMGKEIKFLLHFVKESKQDESGMPNNRFLAERTGGTYSTLKVQPAELEDSGVYFCASNRLAGEGTQYFGPGTRLTVL.

This clone appeared a single time. The chain has TRBV19 and TRBJ2-1; tentatively, D is TRBD2 (6 bases). This CDR3 contains 15 residues. The V and J ends lost 1 base and 3 bases respectively, with 10 bases between them. Per the germline V gene, CDR1 is LNHDA and CDR2 is SQIVND (reference sequence). DNA for the CDR3: TGTGCCAGTAGTATAGTAGGGACTTACTACAATGAGCAGTTCTTC. Translated, it gives CASSIVGTYYNEQFF.

The chain carries TRBV7-2 and TRBJ2-2; 10 bases are a match to TRBD2. CDR1 SGHTA and CDR2 FQGNSA come from the germline V gene. V gave up 2 bases and J gave up 4 bases; unmatched junction bases: 7. The CDR3 sequence is 17 residues long. The chain's CDR3 is CASSLYLAGVSTGELFF. CDR3 sequence (DNA): TGTGCCAGCAGCTTATATCTAGCGGGAGTAAGCACCGGGGAGCTGTTTTTT.

This chain links TRBV7-3 with TRBJ2-1; D is perhaps TRBD2 (6 bases). Trimming removed 7 bases from V and 3 bases from J, with 16 bases in between. The CDR3 runs 15 residues. Germline V CDR1 and CDR2: SGHTA, FQGTGA. The chain's CDR3 is CASTSTGGNYNEQFF. The DNA of the CDR3 is TGTGCCAGCACCTCTACGGGCGGGAACTACAATGAGCAGTTCTTC.

The genes are TRBV18 and TRBJ1-6; TRBD1 matches at 8 bases. The germline V gene encodes CDR1 KGHSH and CDR2 LQKENI. The ends lost 3 bases at V and 7 bases at J; junction bases unmatched: 11. The CDR3 sequence is 17 residues long. The CDR3 loop reads CASSPNPGQGENSPLHF. The CDR3 DNA sequence: TGTGCCAGCTCACCCAACCCTGGACAGGGCGAGAATTCACCCCTCCACTTT.

The chain couples TRBV19 to TRBJ2-1; TRBD1 might be the D (6 bases). The CDR3 is 13 amino acids. From germline, CDR1 is LNHDA and CDR2 SQIVND (reference sequence). V shed 6 bases and J shed 9 bases, with 15 bases lying between them. CDR3 DNA: TGTGCCAGTAGCCACCGGGACACATCTGAGCAGTTCTTC. Translation gives CASSHRDTSEQFF.

The chain joins TRBV5-4 to TRBJ2-7; the match to TRBD2 covers 7 bases. The V segment lost 4 bases and the J segment 0 bases; nucleotides outside the gene matches: 1. Germline V CDR1 and CDR2: SGHNT, YYREEE (reference sequence). The CDR3 sequence is 13 residues long. CDR3 loop: CASSRDYSYEQYF. The DNA of the CDR3 is TGTGCCAGCAGCCGGGACTACTCCTACGAGCAGTACTTC.

The chain employs TRBV25-1 and TRBJ1-2, with a tentative D call TRBD1 (6 bases). Germline loops: CDR1 MGHDK, CDR2 SYGVNS. With 6 bases removed from V and 4 bases from J, the gap between germline ends came to 15 bases. The CDR3 extends over 14 amino acids. The CDR3 nucleotides are TGTGCCAGCAGAGCGACAGGTCCTTTCTATGGCTACACCTTC. As protein: CASRATGPFYGYTF.

The V gene is TRBV13, the J gene TRBJ2-3; D is perhaps TRBD2 (5 bases). CDR3 length equals 15 residues. Trimming pared 1 base from V and 1 base from J, leaving 9 bases between. Germline V lookup: CDR1 PRHDT, CDR2 FYEKMQ (reference sequence). The CDR3 is CASSLASGGTDTQYF. In DNA form, the CDR3 reads TGTGCCAGCAGCTTAGCGAGCGGAGGCACAGATACGCAGTATTTT.

This chain joins TRBV2 and TRBJ1-1, with 7 bases aligning to TRBD1. From germline, CDR1 is SNHLY and CDR2 FYNNEI. The CDR3 extends over 13 amino acids. V dropped 6 bases and J dropped 8; count of bases not matched to a gene: 9. In DNA form, the CDR3 reads TGTGCCAGCAGCCCGACAGGGTTCGTCGAAGCTTTCTTT. Its translation: CASSPTGFVEAFF. Full variable domain (rest looked up from reference TRBV2 and TRBJ1-1): EPEVTQTPSHQVTQMGQEVILRCVPISNHLYFYWYRQILGQKVEFLVSFYNNEISEKSEIFDDQFSVERPDGSNFTLKIRSTKLEDSAMYFCASSPTGFVEAFFGQGTRLTVV.

CDR3: CASSEAGGRANTGELFF. The CDR3 DNA sequence: TGTGCCAGCAGTGAAGCGGGGGGGCGCGCGAACACCGGGGAGCTGTTTTTT. This chain joins TRBV2 and TRBJ2-2, with D possibly being TRBD2 (7 bases). Trimming took off 0 bases at V and 0 bases at J, with 11 bases between the two ends. This CDR3 has 17 residues. Germline values: CDR1 SNHLY, CDR2 FYNNEI.

The chain is built from TRBV7-2 and TRBJ2-7; the D gene is possibly TRBD1 (5 bases). CDR1 SGHTA and CDR2 FQGNSA come from the germline V gene. This CDR3 comprises 14 residues. V lost 6 bases and J lost 4, with 16 bases in between. This chain's CDR3 is CASSSLAGMYEQYF. DNA of the CDR3: TGTGCCAGCAGTTCCTTGGCAGGGATGTACGAGCAGTACTTC. Using reference TRBV7-2 and TRBJ2-7 for the parts outside the CDR3, the full variable domain is GAGVSQSPSNKVTEKGKDVELRCDPISGHTALYWYRQSLGQGLEFLIYFQGNSAPDKSGLPSDRFSAERTGGSVSTLTIQRTQQEDSAVYLCASSSLAGMYEQYFGPGTRLTVT.

V is TRBV11-3 and J is TRBJ2-7, with 10 bases aligning to TRBD1. V shed 5 bases and J 6 bases; nucleotides not matched to a gene: 10. The germline CDR1 and CDR2 sequences are SGHNT and YENEEA. This CDR3 spans 15 amino acids. The CDR3 reads CASSPGGQGIREQYF. The CDR3 DNA reads TGTGCCAGCAGCCCAGGGGGACAGGGGATCCGCGAGCAGTACTTC.

This chain uses TRBV7-2 with TRBJ2-7, with a tentative D call TRBD1 (5 bases). Germline V gene sequence: CDR1 SGHTA, CDR2 FQGNSA. The CDR3 has 15 amino acids. V was shortened by 1 base and J by 0 bases, with 10 bases between the two germline ends. CDR3 in DNA: TGTGCCAGCAGCTTAGGTCAGGACAACTCCTACGAGCAGTACTTC. Residues: CASSLGQDNSYEQYF.

The chain is built from TRBV29-1 and TRBJ2-1; TRBD2 agrees at 7 bases. CDR3 length: 14 amino acids. V was pared by 5 bases and J by 7 bases, with 11 bases of the junction left unmatched. Germline V gene sequence: CDR1 SQVTM, CDR2 ANQGSEA. Here the CDR3 DNA reads TGCAGCGTTCAAAGCGGGATCGGGGCGAATGAGCAGTTCTTC. Its protein is CSVQSGIGANEQFF.

The chain combines TRBV28 with TRBJ2-7, with 11 nucleotides matching TRBD2. V lost 1 base to trimming and J lost 4 bases; unmatched junction nucleotides: 12. The CDR3 runs to 18 residues. Germline V gene lookup returns CDR1 MDHEN and CDR2 SYDVKM. DNA for the CDR3: TGTGCCAGCAGTTTATCGGTACCCCATAGCGGGAGGGTGTACGAGCAGTACTTC. Translating it yields CASSLSVPHSGRVYEQYF.

V usage is TRBV7-2 and J usage is TRBJ2-1; D is unresolved. V was shortened by 4 bases and J by 8 bases, with 15 bases between the two germline ends. Germline V gives CDR1 SGHTA, CDR2 FQGNSA. The CDR3 is 14 amino acids. The DNA for the CDR3 is TGTGCCAGCAGCTCCCGGGTGCGCGACCATGAGCAGTTCTTC. Protein product: CASSSRVRDHEQFF. Filled out from reference TRBV7-2 and TRBJ2-1, the complete variable domain reads GAGVSQSPSNKVTEKGKDVELRCDPISGHTALYWYRQSLGQGLEFLIYFQGNSAPDKSGLPSDRFSAERTGGSVSTLTIQRTQQEDSAVYLCASSSRVRDHEQFFGPGTRLTVL.

This chain connects TRBV4-2 to TRBJ1-1, with 7 bases fitting TRBD1. Germline V CDR1 and CDR2: LGHNA, YNFKEQ. The CDR3 runs to 16 residues. The junction had 9 bases not matched to a gene; V was cut back by 3 bases and J by 2 bases. For the CDR3, the DNA is TGTGCCAGCAGCCATGGGCGACAGGGCGTTAACACTGAAGCTTTCTTT. Encoded protein: CASSHGRQGVNTEAFF.